This entry describes one T cell receptor (beta chain). Its antigen is not yet known. Base-call qualities are not available, and no considerably larger clone is one nucleotide away. Relative to germline, V is missing 4 bases and J is missing 4 bases, with 5 bases of the junction outside any gene match. Including cysteine and phenylalanine, the CDR3 has 15 amino acids. CDR3 DNA is the only sequence kept; it has 45 bases, read in frame from the first base. Sequences SGHRS (CDR1) and YFSETQ (CDR2) are obtained from the germline V gene. Explained via the paper, the treatment or condition label denotes: allogeneic hematopoietic cell transplantation with graft depleted of TCRalphabeta T cells and CD19 B cells. The children who served as transplant recipients had been given grafts of TCRalphabeta/CD19-depleted allogeneic hematopoietic cells. These data come from a study of T-cell reconstitution after alpha-beta-depleted transplantation in children (dated by TCRdb to about 2016). For the study in its entirety: The study quantitatively tracked T-cell immune reconstitution after TCRalphabeta/CD19-depleted allogeneic hematopoietic cell transplantation in children using TCR repertoire profiling.

General findings and caveats noted by the study authors: The apparently early alphabetaT-cell count recovery about two months after transplant was reportedly dependent on only several hundred rapidly expanded clones derived from non-depleted graft cells. Hyperexpanded clone frequencies declined over subsequent months; after one year, T-cell counts and TCRbeta diversity were mostly attributed to newly produced T cells. In some patients, the high TCRbeta diversity seen at day 60 was put down to recipient T cells and intrathymic progenitors that had survived conditioning.

The library came from PCR. TCRdb names Illumina HiSeq 2500 as the instrument used. To normalize quantification of the TCRbeta repertoire, the TCR libraries were built with molecular barcoding that relied on unique molecular identifiers. The raw public data were reprocessed by TCRdb itself: fastp quality trimming at Q25, MiXCR clonotype calling, in-frame beta chains only. Each record represents a unique CDR3 protein, reported with the most common genes and DNA among its rows. This sample lists around 500,000 distinct CDR3 sequences; 23% were detected once. Of the sample, 11% to 15% falls within the top ten clones.

This clonotype originated in a boy under two years old who had a stem cell transplant for acute myeloid leukemia, so the T cells may come from the graft donor. Material: PBMCs, mostly from graft donor cells, obtained 360 days after TCRalphabeta/CD19-depleted stem cell transplant. This receptor chain uses TRBV5-1 and TRBJ2-3; TRBD2 aligns with 11 central bases. The CDR3 region has the sequence CASSVTSGAADTQYF. The DNA sequence is TGCGCCAGCAGCGTGACTAGCGGGGCTGCAGATACGCAGTATTTT.